The entry below describes one T cell receptor (beta chain). This sample is drawn from a study of shared clonotypes between healthy human individuals. Sequencing used immunoSEQ multiplex PCR; TCRdb keeps in-frame clones, though not all of them. This sample carries some 2.4 million clones, roughly 93% of them seen once, and the ten largest clones take roughly 0.36%. Trimming removed 7 bases at V and 3 bases at J, with 16 bases between. Germline CDR1 is MNHEY and CDR2 is SVGAGI. This CDR3 region has 14 residues. This chain uses TRBV6-5 with TRBJ2-7; D not certain. This sequence originates from a man between 18 and 29 years old in good health. Some clones in this sample may be carry-over from other donors' samples. The material sequenced was naive CD4+ T cells from PBMCs. As to subset: CD45RA+ positively selected. Written as DNA, the CDR3 is TGTGCCAGCACCCGACCAGGCCAGGTCTACGAGCAGTACTTC. This sequence encodes CASTRPGQVYEQYF.